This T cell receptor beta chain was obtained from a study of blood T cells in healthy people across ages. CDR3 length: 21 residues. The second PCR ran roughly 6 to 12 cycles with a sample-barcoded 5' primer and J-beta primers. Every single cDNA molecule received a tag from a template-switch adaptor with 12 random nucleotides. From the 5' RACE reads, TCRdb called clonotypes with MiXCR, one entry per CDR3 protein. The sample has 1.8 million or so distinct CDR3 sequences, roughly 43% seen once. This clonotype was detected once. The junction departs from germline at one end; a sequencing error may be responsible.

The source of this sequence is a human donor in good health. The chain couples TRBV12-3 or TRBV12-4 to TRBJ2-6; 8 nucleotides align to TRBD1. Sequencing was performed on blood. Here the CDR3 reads CASDGPSYGDRTRIGANVRTF. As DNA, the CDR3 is TGTGCCAGCGACGGGCCCTCATACGGGGACAGGACGCGCATTGGGGCCAACGTCCGGACTTTC.